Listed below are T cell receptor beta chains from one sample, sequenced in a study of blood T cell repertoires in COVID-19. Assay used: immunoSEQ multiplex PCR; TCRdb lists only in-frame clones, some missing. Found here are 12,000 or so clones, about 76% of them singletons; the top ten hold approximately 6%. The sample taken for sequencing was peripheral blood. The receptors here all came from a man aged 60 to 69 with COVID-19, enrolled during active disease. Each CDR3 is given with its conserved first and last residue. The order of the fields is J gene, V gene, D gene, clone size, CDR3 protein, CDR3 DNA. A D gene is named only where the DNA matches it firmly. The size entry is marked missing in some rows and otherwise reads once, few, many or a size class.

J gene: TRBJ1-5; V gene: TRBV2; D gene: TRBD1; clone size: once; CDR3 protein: CASIGTGGDNQPQHF; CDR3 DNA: TGTGCCAGCATAGGGACAGGGGGTGACAATCAGCCCCAGCATTTT
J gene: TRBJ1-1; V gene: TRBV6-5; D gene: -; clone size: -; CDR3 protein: CASPYLGGPETAFF; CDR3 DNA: TGTGCCTCTCCTTATTTGGGGGGTCCGGAGACGGCTTTCTTT
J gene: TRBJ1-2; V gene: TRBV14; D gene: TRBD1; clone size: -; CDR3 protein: CASSQDTRQGSFYGYTF; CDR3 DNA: TGTGCCAGCAGCCAAGACACCCGACAGGGTTCTTTCTATGGCTACACCTTC
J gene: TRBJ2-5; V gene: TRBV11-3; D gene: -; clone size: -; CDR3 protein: CASSSLLDRAVQETQYF; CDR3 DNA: TGTGCCAGCAGCTCCCTCTTGGATAGAGCGGTCCAAGAGACCCAGTACTTC
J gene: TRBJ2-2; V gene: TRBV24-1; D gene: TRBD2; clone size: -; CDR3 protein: CATSDSRWTSGALNTGELFF; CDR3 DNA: TGTGCCACCAGTGATTCCCGCTGGACTAGCGGGGCGCTGAACACCGGGGAGCTGTTTTTT
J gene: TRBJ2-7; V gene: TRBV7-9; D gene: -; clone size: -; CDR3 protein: CASSFSVYEQYF; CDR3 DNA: TGTGCCAGCAGCTTTTCGGTCTACGAGCAGTACTTC
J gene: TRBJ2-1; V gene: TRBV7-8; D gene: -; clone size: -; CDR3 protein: CATGGEQFF; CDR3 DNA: TGTGCCACCGGAGGTGAGCAGTTCTTC
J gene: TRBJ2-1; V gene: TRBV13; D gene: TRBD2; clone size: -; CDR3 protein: CASSWTSDREQFF; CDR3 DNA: TGTGCCAGCAGCTGGACTAGCGATCGTGAGCAGTTCTTC
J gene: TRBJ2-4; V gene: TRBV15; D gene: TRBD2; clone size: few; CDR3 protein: CATSRDTVRGTSGRSAKNIQYF; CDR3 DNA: TGTGCCACCAGCAGAGATACGGTGAGAGGGACTAGCGGGAGATCGGCCAAAAACATTCAGTACTTC
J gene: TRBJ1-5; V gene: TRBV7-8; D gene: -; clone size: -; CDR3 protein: CASTEGTYSNQPQHF; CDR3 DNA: TGTGCCAGCACCGAAGGGACTTATAGCAATCAGCCCCAGCATTTT
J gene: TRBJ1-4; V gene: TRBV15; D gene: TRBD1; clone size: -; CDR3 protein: CATSWGGQGLEKLFF; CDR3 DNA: TGTGCCACCAGCTGGGGAGGACAGGGTTTAGAAAAACTGTTTTTT
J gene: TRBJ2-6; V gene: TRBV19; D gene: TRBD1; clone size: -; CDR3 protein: CASRASGTGMAGANVLTF; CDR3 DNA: TGTGCCAGTAGGGCATCCGGGACAGGGATGGCTGGGGCCAACGTCCTGACTTTC
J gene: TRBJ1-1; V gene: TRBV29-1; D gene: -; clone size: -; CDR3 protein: CSVAPPGNTEAFF; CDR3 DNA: TGCAGCGTTGCCCCCCCAGGTAACACTGAAGCTTTCTTT
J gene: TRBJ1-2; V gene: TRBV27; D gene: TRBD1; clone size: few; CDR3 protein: CASSPLGQGIYGYTF; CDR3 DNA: TGTGCTTCGTCGCCGTTGGGACAGGGGATCTATGGCTACACCTTC
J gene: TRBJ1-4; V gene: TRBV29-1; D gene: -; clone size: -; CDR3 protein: CSVETPLGGAGNEKLFF; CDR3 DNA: TGCAGCGTTGAAACCCCCCTAGGGGGGGCGGGTAATGAAAAACTGTTTTTT
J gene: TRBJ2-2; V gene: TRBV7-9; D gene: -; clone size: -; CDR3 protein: CASSLVVSLTGELFF; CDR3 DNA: TGTGCCAGCAGCCTGGTTGTGAGTCTCACCGGGGAGCTGTTTTTT
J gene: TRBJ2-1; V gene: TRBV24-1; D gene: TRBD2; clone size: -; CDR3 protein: CATSDPGLVPPDEQFF; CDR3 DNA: TGTGCCACCAGTGACCCGGGACTAGTCCCCCCGGATGAGCAGTTCTTC
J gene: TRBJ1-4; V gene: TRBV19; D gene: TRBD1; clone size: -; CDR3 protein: CASSRYRGRVKEKLFF; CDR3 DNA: TGTGCCAGTAGCCGCTACAGGGGGCGCGTCAAGGAAAAACTGTTTTTT
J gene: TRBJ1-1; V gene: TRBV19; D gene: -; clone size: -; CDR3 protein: CASRIRGTEAFF; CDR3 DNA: TGTGCCAGTAGAATAAGAGGGACTGAAGCTTTCTTT
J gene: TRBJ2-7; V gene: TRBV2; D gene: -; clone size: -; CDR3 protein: CASSPFYEQYF; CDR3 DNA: TGTGCCAGCAGTCCCTTCTACGAGCAGTACTTC
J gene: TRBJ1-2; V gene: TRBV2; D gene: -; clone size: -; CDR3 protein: CASSEGNYGYTF; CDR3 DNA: TGTGCCAGCTCCGAGGGAAACTATGGCTACACCTTC
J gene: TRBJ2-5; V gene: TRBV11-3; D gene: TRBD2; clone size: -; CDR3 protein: CASSLYSAGGPLPQETQYF; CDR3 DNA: TGTGCCAGCAGCTTATATTCCGCGGGAGGGCCTTTACCACAAGAGACCCAGTACTTC
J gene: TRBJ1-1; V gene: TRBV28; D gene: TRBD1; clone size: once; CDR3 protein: CSTGFNTEAFF; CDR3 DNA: TGTTCGACAGGGTTCAACACTGAAGCTTTCTTT
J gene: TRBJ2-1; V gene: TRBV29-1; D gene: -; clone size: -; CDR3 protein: CSVQEGSYNEQFF; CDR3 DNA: TGCAGCGTTCAGGAGGGTTCCTACAATGAGCAGTTCTTC
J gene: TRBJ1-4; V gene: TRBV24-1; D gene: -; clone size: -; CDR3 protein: CATTGGRGARTEKLFF; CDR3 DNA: TGTGCCACCACGGGGGGGCGGGGGGCTCGGACTGAAAAACTGTTTTTT
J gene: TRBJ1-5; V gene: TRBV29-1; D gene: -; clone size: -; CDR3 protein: CSVDRGGTQHF; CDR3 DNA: TGCAGCGTAGATAGGGGAGGGACCCAGCATTTT
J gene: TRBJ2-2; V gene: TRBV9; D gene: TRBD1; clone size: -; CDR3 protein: CASSGNRGLVTGELFF; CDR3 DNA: TGTGCCAGCAGCGGGAACAGGGGGCTGGTCACCGGGGAGCTGTTTTTT
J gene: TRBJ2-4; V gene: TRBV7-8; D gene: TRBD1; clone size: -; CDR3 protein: CASGQGYTIQYF; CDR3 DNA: TGTGCCAGCGGACAGGGATATACCATTCAGTACTTC
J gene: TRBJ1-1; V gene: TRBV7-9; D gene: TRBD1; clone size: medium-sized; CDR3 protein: CASSLQGANTEAFF; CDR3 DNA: TGTGCCAGCAGCTTACAGGGGGCGAACACTGAAGCTTTCTTT
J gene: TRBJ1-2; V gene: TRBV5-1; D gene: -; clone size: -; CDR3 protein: CASSLGQDYGYTF; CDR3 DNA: TGCGCCAGCAGCTTGGGGCAGGACTATGGCTACACCTTC
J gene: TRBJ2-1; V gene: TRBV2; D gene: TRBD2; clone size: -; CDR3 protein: CASRPRLAGGNYNEQFF; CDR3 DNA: TGTGCCAGCAGGCCCCGTTTAGCGGGGGGAAATTACAATGAGCAGTTCTTC
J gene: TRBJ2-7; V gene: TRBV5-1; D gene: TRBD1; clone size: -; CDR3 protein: CASSFGVGGQGKIYEQYF; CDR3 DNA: TGCGCCAGCAGCTTCGGCGTCGGAGGACAGGGTAAGATCTACGAGCAGTACTTC
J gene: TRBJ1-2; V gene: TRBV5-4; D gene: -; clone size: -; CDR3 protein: CASSLALGRRYGYTF; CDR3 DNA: TGTGCCAGCAGCTTGGCCTTGGGGAGGCGCTATGGCTACACCTTC
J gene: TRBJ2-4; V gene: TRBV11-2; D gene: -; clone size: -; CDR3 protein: CASSFGTTLAKNIQYF; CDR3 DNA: TGTGCCAGCAGCTTCGGGACAACGCTAGCCAAAAACATTCAGTACTTC
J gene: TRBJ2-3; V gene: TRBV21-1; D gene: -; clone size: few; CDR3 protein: CASSITGGDTDTQYF; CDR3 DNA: TGTGCCAGCAGCATTACGGGGGGTGACACAGATACGCAGTATTTT
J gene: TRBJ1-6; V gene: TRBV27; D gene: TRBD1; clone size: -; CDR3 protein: CASGGGTAISSYNSPLHF; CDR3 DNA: TGTGCCAGCGGGGGTGGGACAGCAATTAGCTCCTATAATTCACCCCTCCACTTT
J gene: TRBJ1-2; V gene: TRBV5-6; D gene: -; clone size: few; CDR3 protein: CASSLAGGSIYGYTF; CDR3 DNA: TGTGCCAGCAGCTTGGCCGGCGGATCAATCTATGGCTACACCTTC
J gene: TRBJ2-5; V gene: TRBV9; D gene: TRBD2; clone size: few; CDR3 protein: CASSVLSGGAETQYF; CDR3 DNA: TGTGCCAGCAGCGTGCTAAGCGGGGGGGCAGAGACCCAGTACTTC
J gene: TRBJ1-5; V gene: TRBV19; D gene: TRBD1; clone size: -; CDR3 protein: CASHPLTGGYSNQPQHF; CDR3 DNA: TGTGCCAGCCACCCACTTACAGGGGGATATAGCAATCAGCCCCAGCATTTT
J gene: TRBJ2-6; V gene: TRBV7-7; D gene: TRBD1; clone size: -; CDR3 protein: CASSPGTGFSGANVLTF; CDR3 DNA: TGTGCCAGCAGTCCAGGGACAGGGTTCTCTGGGGCCAACGTCCTGACTTTC
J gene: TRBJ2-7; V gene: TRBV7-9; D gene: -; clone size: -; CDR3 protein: CASSTPQGEQYF; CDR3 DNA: TGTGCCAGCTCTACGCCTCAGGGCGAGCAGTACTTC
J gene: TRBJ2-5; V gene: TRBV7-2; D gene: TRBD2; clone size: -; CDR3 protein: CASSWGLLETQYF; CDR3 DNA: TGTGCCAGCAGCTGGGGACTACTAGAGACCCAGTACTTC
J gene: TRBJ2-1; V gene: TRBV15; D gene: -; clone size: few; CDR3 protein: CATSTGVLSYNEQFF; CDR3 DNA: TGTGCCACCAGCACAGGGGTCTTATCCTACAATGAGCAGTTCTTC
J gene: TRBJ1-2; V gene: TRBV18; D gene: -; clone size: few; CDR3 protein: CASSVGDYGYTF; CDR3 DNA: TGTGCCAGCTCAGTCGGTGACTATGGCTACACCTTC
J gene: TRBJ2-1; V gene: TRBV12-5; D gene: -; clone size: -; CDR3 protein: CASGLGLPNSYNEQFF; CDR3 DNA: TGTGCTAGTGGTTTGGGCTTGCCTAACTCCTACAATGAGCAGTTCTTC
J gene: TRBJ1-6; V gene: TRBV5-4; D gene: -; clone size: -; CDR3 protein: CASSFTGITSPLHF; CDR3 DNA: TGTGCCAGCAGCTTTACAGGGATCACTTCACCCCTCCACTTT
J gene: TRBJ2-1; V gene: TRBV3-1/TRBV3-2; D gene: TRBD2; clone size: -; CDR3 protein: CASSQTSGRAYEQFF; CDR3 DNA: TGTGCCAGCAGCCAAACTAGCGGGAGGGCTTATGAGCAGTTCTTC
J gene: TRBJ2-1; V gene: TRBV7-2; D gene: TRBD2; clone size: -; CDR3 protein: CASSLASGGRNEQFF; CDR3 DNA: TGTGCCAGCAGCTTAGCTAGCGGGGGGAGGAATGAGCAGTTCTTC
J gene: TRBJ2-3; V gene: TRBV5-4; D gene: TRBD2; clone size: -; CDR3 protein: CASSLASGTAGDTQYF; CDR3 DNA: TGTGCCAGCAGCTTGGCTAGCGGGACTGCGGGGGATACGCAGTATTTT
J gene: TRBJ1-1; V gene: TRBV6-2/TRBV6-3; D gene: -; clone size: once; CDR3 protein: CASSYGGFDTEAFF; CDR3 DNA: TGTGCCAGCAGTTACGGGGGGTTTGACACTGAAGCTTTCTTT
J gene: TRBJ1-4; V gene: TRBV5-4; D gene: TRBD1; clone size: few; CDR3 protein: CASSVYYRGTNEKLFF; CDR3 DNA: TGTGCCAGCAGCGTATACTACAGGGGGACTAATGAAAAACTGTTTTTT
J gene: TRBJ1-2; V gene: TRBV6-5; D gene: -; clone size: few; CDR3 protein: CASRETGYYGYTF; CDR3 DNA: TGTGCCAGCAGGGAGACAGGTTACTATGGCTACACCTTC